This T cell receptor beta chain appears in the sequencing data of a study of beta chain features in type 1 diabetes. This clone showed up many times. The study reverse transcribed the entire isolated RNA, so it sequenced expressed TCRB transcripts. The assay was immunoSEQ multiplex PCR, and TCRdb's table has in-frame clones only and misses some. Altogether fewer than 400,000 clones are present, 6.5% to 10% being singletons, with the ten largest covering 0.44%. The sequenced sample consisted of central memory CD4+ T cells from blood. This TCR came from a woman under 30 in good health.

CDR3 in amino acids: CASSFHNEQFF. CDR3 DNA: TGTGCCAGCAGTTTCCACAATGAGCAGTTCTTC. The rearrangement joins TRBV28 to TRBJ2-1; unclear D gene. The CDR3 totals 11 residues. Germline V gives CDR1 MDHEN, CDR2 SYDVKM. V was pared by 3 bases and J by 5 bases, with 2 bases between.